This is a list of T cell receptor beta chains from one sample in a study of shared clonotypes between healthy human individuals. Method: immunoSEQ multiplex PCR; TCRdb's copy keeps in-frame clones and lacks some. The top ten hold approximately 1% of the sample, which has about 1.5 million clones, roughly 96% seen once. The sequencing sample was made of naive CD4+ T cells sorted from blood. The receptors derive from a man in his thirties or forties in good health. Both conserved end residues are part of each CDR3. The order of the fields is D gene, J gene, clone size, V gene, CDR3 protein, CDR3 DNA. D genes are given only for firm matches. Size values are once, few and many counts, or a class for expanded clones, and some rows have none.

>.|TRBJ1-2|.|TRBV30
CAWSGGGYGYTF
TGTGCCTGGAGCGGGGGGGGCTATGGCTACACCTTC
>TRBD1|TRBJ1-2|once|TRBV29-1
CSVAGTAYGYTF
TGCAGCGTGGCCGGGACAGCATATGGCTACACCTTC
>.|TRBJ2-3|.|TRBV5-4
CASSLRWGRTDTQYF
TGTGCCAGCAGCTTAAGGTGGGGACGCACAGATACGCAGTATTTT
>TRBD2|TRBJ2-7|.|TRBV7-2
CASSLGPLAGGSEQYF
TGTGCCAGCAGCTTAGGACCACTAGCGGGAGGAAGCGAGCAGTACTTC
>TRBD2|TRBJ2-1|few|TRBV9
CASSRTGTSDYNEQFF
TGTGCCAGCAGCAGAACCGGGACTAGCGACTACAATGAGCAGTTCTTC
>.|TRBJ2-3|.|TRBV10-3
CAISEMSRPDTQYF
TGTGCCATCAGTGAGATGTCCCGTCCTGATACGCAGTATTTT
>TRBD2|TRBJ2-3|.|TRBV7-9
CASSLGSASGRLTDTQYF
TGTGCCAGCAGCTTAGGGTCGGCTAGCGGGAGGTTAACAGATACGCAGTATTTT
>.|TRBJ2-3|.|TRBV28
CASSLLAGVDTQYF
TGTGCCAGCAGTTTATTGGCGGGTGTAGATACGCAGTATTTT
>.|TRBJ2-3|.|TRBV10-2
CASSEIGGGLPTQYF
TGCGCCAGCAGTGAGATCGGGGGAGGCCTCCCCACGCAGTATTTT
>.|TRBJ1-2|.|TRBV5-6
CASSLDRTNYGYTF
TGTGCCAGCAGCTTGGACCGGACTAACTATGGCTACACCTTC
>.|TRBJ2-2|.|TRBV6-1
CASSETGSGYRELFF
TGTGCCAGCAGCGAGACAGGTTCGGGGTACCGGGAGCTGTTTTTT
>TRBD2|TRBJ2-1|.|TRBV10-3
CAISVGLAGNEQFF
TGTGCCATCAGTGTAGGACTAGCGGGAAATGAGCAGTTCTTC
>.|TRBJ2-5|.|TRBV7-2
CASSLAGGPTQETQYF
TGTGCCAGCAGCTTAGCGGGGGGACCGACCCAAGAGACCCAGTACTTC
>TRBD1|TRBJ1-2|once|TRBV10-1
CASSEGQDQDYGYTF
TGCGCCAGCAGTGAGGGACAGGATCAGGACTATGGCTACACCTTC
>TRBD2|TRBJ2-1|.|TRBV23-1
CASISGGPRNEQFF
TGCGCCAGCATTTCGGGAGGGCCTAGGAATGAGCAGTTCTTC
>.|TRBJ2-7|.|TRBV2
CASMRGTGSVEQYF
TGTGCCAGCATGAGAGGCACAGGGTCCGTCGAGCAGTACTTC
>.|TRBJ2-2|.|TRBV14
CASSPVQSTGELFF
TGTGCCAGCAGCCCAGTACAGAGTACCGGGGAGCTGTTTTTT
>.|TRBJ2-5|once|TRBV7-2
CASSINRQGLKTQYF
TGTGCCAGCAGCATTAATCGACAGGGACTAAAGACCCAGTACTTC
>.|TRBJ1-4|.|TRBV5-5
CASSRGAGEKLFF
TGTGCCAGCAGCCGGGGCGCAGGGGAAAAACTGTTTTTT
>.|TRBJ1-4|.|TRBV5-1
CASSLRTAEGKLFF
TGCGCCAGCAGCTTGAGGACGGCCGAGGGAAAACTGTTTTTT
>TRBD2|TRBJ2-7|.|TRBV5-6
CASSRVTSGRAVDYEQYF
TGTGCCAGCAGCCGCGTCACTAGCGGGAGGGCCGTAGATTACGAGCAGTACTTC
>.|TRBJ1-1|.|TRBV29-1
CSVERGRTEAFF
TGCAGCGTTGAGAGGGGTCGGACTGAAGCTTTCTTT
>.|TRBJ2-3|.|TRBV5-4
CASSLTGVSDTQYF
TGTGCCAGCAGCTTGACGGGAGTGTCAGATACGCAGTATTTT
>.|TRBJ2-7|.|TRBV18
CASSPQVEEQYF
TGTGCCAGCTCACCGCAGGTCGAGGAGCAGTACTTC
>.|TRBJ2-7|.|TRBV5-5
CASSLGPGEYF
TGTGCCAGCAGCCTGGGACCTGGCGAGTACTTC
>.|TRBJ2-1|.|TRBV2
CASTADGYNEQFF
TGTGCCAGCACCGCCGATGGCTACAATGAGCAGTTCTTC
>.|TRBJ1-2|once|TRBV5-1
CASSLAGGRSYTF
TGCGCCAGCAGCTTGGCCGGCGGAAGGAGCTACACCTTC
>TRBD2|TRBJ2-3|.|TRBV6-5
CASRYWAGGMTDTQYF
TGTGCCAGCAGATACTGGGCGGGAGGGATGACAGATACGCAGTATTTT
>.|TRBJ2-2|.|TRBV4-2
CASSQEAGELFF
TGTGCCAGCAGCCAAGAGGCCGGGGAGCTGTTTTTT
>TRBD2|TRBJ2-2|.|TRBV4-2
CASSQVKLAGRDTGELFF
TGTGCCAGCAGCCAGGTAAAACTAGCGGGACGCGACACCGGGGAGCTGTTTTTT
>.|TRBJ1-1|.|TRBV5-1
CASSSHDTEAFF
TGCGCCAGCAGCTCACATGACACTGAAGCTTTCTTT
>TRBD2|TRBJ2-1|.|TRBV18
CASSPAKTSGIYNEQFF
TGTGCCAGCTCACCAGCAAAGACTAGCGGGATTTACAATGAGCAGTTCTTC
>TRBD1|TRBJ2-7|.|TRBV25-1
CASSSGQGDEQYF
TGTGCCAGCAGTTCAGGACAGGGAGACGAGCAGTACTTC
>TRBD2|TRBJ2-7|.|TRBV6-5
CASSYTSGSSIYEQYF
TGTGCCAGCAGTTACACGAGCGGGAGTTCTATTTACGAGCAGTACTTC
>TRBD1|TRBJ1-5|.|TRBV7-2
CASSLRQGNQPQHF
TGTGCCAGCAGCTTGAGACAGGGGAATCAGCCCCAGCATTTT
>.|TRBJ1-1|.|TRBV20-1
CSARGTEAFF
TGCAGTGCTAGAGGGACTGAAGCTTTCTTT
>TRBD1|TRBJ2-1|.|TRBV27
CASSLHRGQGFNEQFF
TGTGCCAGCAGTCTTCATAGGGGACAGGGATTTAATGAGCAGTTCTTC
>.|TRBJ2-6|.|TRBV10-3
CAIRTDVSGANVLTF
TGTGCCATCAGGACCGATGTCTCTGGGGCCAACGTCCTGACTTTC
>TRBD2|TRBJ2-1|.|TRBV5-4
CASSLGGTSGRNEQFF
TGTGCCAGCAGCTTGGGAGGGACTAGCGGGAGGAATGAGCAGTTCTTC
>.|TRBJ2-7|.|TRBV11-2
CASSLDRTYEQYF
TGTGCCAGCAGCTTAGACAGGACCTACGAGCAGTACTTC
>.|TRBJ2-4|.|TRBV4-3
CASSRGGGAKNIQYF
TGCGCCAGCAGCCGGGGAGGGGGTGCCAAAAACATTCAGTACTTC
>.|TRBJ2-1|.|TRBV7-3
CASSPGERREQFF
TGTGCCAGCAGCCCAGGGGAGAGACGGGAGCAGTTCTTC
>.|TRBJ1-1|.|TRBV5-5
CASSPDRRRTEAFF
TGTGCCAGCAGCCCCGACAGGCGGAGGACTGAAGCTTTCTTT
>TRBD1|TRBJ1-2|.|TRBV29-1
CSVEAWQGDSYGYTF
TGCAGCGTTGAAGCCTGGCAGGGGGATTCCTATGGCTACACCTTC